The 2 T cell receptor beta chains given below trace back to one sample, sequenced in a study of T cells after yellow fever vaccination. TCRdb re-called the 5' RACE reads with MiXCR, one entry per CDR3 protein. The sample lists some 670,000 distinct CDR3 sequences, about 12% occurring once. The source material was PBMCs, sampled on the day of the yellow fever booster vaccination. These receptors all come from a man aged 30 to 39 who received the YFV17D yellow fever vaccine.

The chain is built from TRBV30 and TRBJ2-1; D may correspond to TRBD1 or TRBD2 (5 bases each). The V gene lost 2 bases and the J gene lost 4 bases, with 9 bases spanning the gap. CDR1 GTSNPN and CDR2 SVGIG come from the germline V gene (reference sequence). The CDR3 totals 13 residues. This CDR3 reads CAWSWGTYNEQFF. The DNA for the CDR3 is TGTGCCTGGAGTTGGGGGACGTACAATGAGCAGTTCTTC.

The rearrangement links TRBV7-9 to TRBJ1-3, with 7 bases that match TRBD1. CDR1 SEHNR and CDR2 FQNEAQ come from the germline V gene (reference sequence). After removal of 5 bases from V and 4 bases from J, the junction contained 14 bases not matched to a gene. The CDR3 sequence is 17 residues long. CDR3 sequence (DNA): TGTGCCAGCAGCCCGAAACAGGGGAAAGCCTTCGGAAACACCATATATTTT. Amino acids: CASSPKQGKAFGNTIYF.